Below are 27 T cell receptor beta chains sequenced from a single sample in a study of CD8 T cells in Susac syndrome (dated by TCRdb to between 2019 and 2020). Receptors were amplified or captured by the immunoSEQ multiplex PCR assay. RNA was extracted with the RNeasy kit and about 0.5 to 1 ug was reverse transcribed using random hexamers. TCRdb handled the public reads itself, with Q25 trimming in fastp and clone calling in MiXCR, and kept productive beta chains. Rows are unified per CDR3 protein, each entry keeping the most common DNA and genes. For this sample the table gives 140,000 or so distinct CDR3 sequences, of which about 95% were detected only once. Over 0.1% of the sample belongs to the ten largest clones. Sequenced: CD4+ T cells from PBMCs. Receptors were obtained from a human donor with multiple sclerosis.

The J gene is TRBJ2-5, the V gene TRBV2, with D unresolved. CDR3 length: 14 residues. V lost 4 bases and J lost 1, with 10 bases in between. In germline, CDR1 is SNHLY, CDR2 FYNNEI. The CDR3 sequence is CASSVGRVQETQYF. In DNA, the CDR3 is TGTGCCAGCAGTGTTGGGCGCGTCCAAGAGACCCAGTACTTC.

The chain couples TRBV30 to TRBJ2-7; no reliable D call. There are 12 residues in the CDR3. V dropped 3 bases and J dropped 5 bases, with 11 bases sitting between them. Germline CDR1 reads GTSNPN; CDR2 reads SVGIG (reference sequence). CDR3 sequence reads: CAWSQLPHEQYF. The DNA for the CDR3 is TGTGCCTGGAGCCAACTACCGCACGAGCAGTACTTC.

This sequence joins TRBV28 and TRBJ2-7, with 12 bases that match TRBD2. Unmatched junction bases numbered 5, after V lost 6 bases and J lost 2 bases. CDR3 length: 15 residues. The germline CDR1 and CDR2 sequences are MDHEN and SYDVKM. The CDR3 loop reads CASSVTSGGTYEQYF. CDR3 nucleotide sequence: TGTGCCAGCAGCGTGACTAGCGGGGGTACCTACGAGCAGTACTTC.

The chain employs TRBV6-5 and TRBJ1-5; no firm D call. This CDR3 has 15 residues. Germline V gene data show CDR1 as MNHEY and CDR2 as SVGAGI. The V end lost 0 bases, the J end lost 1 base, and 7 bases lay between the germline ends. DNA of the CDR3: TGTGCCAGCAGTTACTCTAAGCGGAGCAATCAGCCCCAGCATTTT. The encoded protein is CASSYSKRSNQPQHF.

The chain uses TRBV10-3 and TRBJ2-1; the D gene is possibly TRBD2 (5 bases). The CDR3 consists of 15 residues. Trimming removed 4 bases at V and 2 bases at J, with 12 bases between. Germline V gives CDR1 ENHRY, CDR2 SYGVKD. For the CDR3, the DNA is TGTGCCATCAGTGCCCTTACGGGAACCTACAATGAGCAGTTCTTC. Protein sequence: CAISALTGTYNEQFF.

This chain connects TRBV28 to TRBJ1-5; D not resolved. CDR1 is MDHEN and CDR2 is SYDVKM in the germline V gene. This CDR3 is 14 amino acids long. V was shortened by 3 bases and J by 0 bases, with 6 bases between the two germline ends. In nucleotides, the CDR3 is TGTGCCAGCAGTTTGGACGGTAGCAATCAGCCCCAGCATTTT. It specifies CASSLDGSNQPQHF.

The rearrangement joins TRBV12-3 or TRBV12-4 to TRBJ2-7; D uncertain. Trimming cost V 8 bases and J 1 base, with 12 bases left between them. The CDR3 loop spans 13 amino acids. The CDR3 loop is CASALAESYEQYF. For the CDR3, the DNA is TGTGCCAGCGCCCTCGCAGAATCCTACGAGCAGTACTTC.

A single count supports this clonotype. V gene TRBV5-4 combines with J gene TRBJ2-2; D is ambiguous. V shed 4 bases and J shed 1 base, with 11 bases lying between them. The germline gives CDR1 SGHNT, CDR2 YYREEE (reference sequence). This CDR3 comprises 15 residues. The CDR3 nucleotides are TGTGCCAGCAGCCTCGGCACAGTGAACACCGGGGAGCTGTTTTTT. Its translation is CASSLGTVNTGELFF.

The chain recombines TRBV7-9 with TRBJ1-3; D ambiguous. The CDR3 loop spans 17 amino acids. V was shortened by 2 bases and J by 0 bases, with 14 bases between the two germline ends. Germline V gene sequence: CDR1 SEHNR, CDR2 FQNEAQ (reference sequence). The CDR3 region is CASSLNGIGASGNTIYF. In DNA, the CDR3 is TGTGCCAGCAGCTTAAACGGCATCGGTGCCTCTGGAAACACCATATATTTT.

The chain combines TRBV4-2 with TRBJ2-5; D uncertain. V was pared by 2 bases and J by 5 bases, with 15 bases between. The length of the CDR3 is 15 residues. Per germline, CDR1 LGHNA and CDR2 YNFKEQ. CDR3 bases: TGTGCCAGCAGCCAATCAGGACCACTTCGGGAGACCCAGTACTTC. This translates into CASSQSGPLRETQYF.

The count of this clonotype is one. The rearrangement links TRBV24-1 to TRBJ1-1; D remains unclear. Germline loops: CDR1 KGHDR, CDR2 SFDVKD. The CDR3 is 11 amino acids. V lost 0 bases, J lost 8 bases, and 3 bases lay in between. The CDR3 DNA reads TGTGCCACCAGTGATTTGGGAGAAGCTTTCTTT. It is translated as CATSDLGEAFF.

This chain links TRBV7-8 with TRBJ2-7, with 8 bases matching TRBD2. In germline, CDR1 is SGHVS, CDR2 FQNEAQ. Germline trimming cut 2 bases from V and 1 base from J; bases unmatched to any gene: 7. CDR3 length: 16 residues. The CDR3 sequence is CASSLLVVAGSYEQYF. CDR3 in DNA: TGTGCCAGCAGCTTATTGGTGGTAGCGGGGTCCTACGAGCAGTACTTC.

V is TRBV9 and J is TRBJ2-1, with a possible D match to TRBD2 (5 bases). V was cut by 0 bases and J by 5 bases, with 12 bases left in between. Germline V CDR1 and CDR2: SGDLS, YYNGEE. CDR3 length: 15 residues. The DNA of the CDR3 is TGTGCCAGCAGCGTAGAAGGGCGGGTAAACAATGAGCAGTTCTTC. Amino acids: CASSVEGRVNNEQFF.

The V and J genes are TRBV7-2 and TRBJ2-7; D unclear. There are 12 residues in the CDR3. Trimming stripped 4 bases from V and 2 bases from J, with 6 bases between. Germline CDR1 reads SGHTA; CDR2 reads FQGNSA. The CDR3 region has the DNA TGTGCCAGCAGCTATCCTACCTACGAGCAGTACTTC. Translated, it gives CASSYPTYEQYF.

The chain joins TRBV5-1 to TRBJ2-5; the match to TRBD2 covers 8 bases. This CDR3 is 14 amino acids long. J lost 1 base, V lost 4 bases, and 3 bases had no gene match. Germline V gives CDR1 SGHRS, CDR2 YFSETQ. The CDR3 sequence is CASSLTSVQETQYF. CDR3 sequence (DNA): TGCGCCAGCAGCCTGACTAGCGTCCAAGAGACCCAGTACTTC.

A remark on this clonotype: The junction departs from the called germline gene at one end, perhaps through a read error. The chain is built from TRBV20-1 and TRBJ2-1; weak D call: TRBD2 (5 bases). CDR3 size: 13 residues. Germline CDR1 is DFQATT and CDR2 is SNEGSKA (reference sequence). CDR3 in DNA: TGCAGTGATAGACTACCACCCTACAATGAGCAGTTCTTC. Protein: CSDRLPPYNEQFF.

The chain carries TRBV29-1 and TRBJ2-5; D not resolved. The CDR3 consists of 12 residues. The germline gives CDR1 SQVTM, CDR2 ANQGSEA. V dropped 3 bases and J dropped 2 bases, with 7 bases sitting between them. Here the CDR3 reads CSVDPSQETQYF. The DNA for the CDR3 is TGCAGCGTTGATCCGAGTCAAGAGACCCAGTACTTC.

This chain links TRBV20-1 with TRBJ1-5; unclear D gene. Trimming removed 7 bases from V and 1 base from J, with 14 bases in between. Germline lookup yields CDR1 DFQATT and CDR2 SNEGSKA (reference sequence). The CDR3 contains 14 residues. CDR3 loop: CSVSGRQSNQPQHF. CDR3 sequence (DNA): TGCAGTGTCTCGGGCCGACAAAGCAATCAGCCCCAGCATTTT.

The table lists this clonotype with a count of one. The chain is built from TRBV6-2 or TRBV6-3 and TRBJ2-7, with D possibly being TRBD2 (6 bases). CDR3 length: 16 amino acids. Trimming removed 2 bases from V and 1 base from J, with 15 bases in between. In germline, CDR1 is MNHEY, CDR2 SVGEGT. In DNA, the CDR3 is TGTGCCAGCAGTTACAATGGTCGGGGGAAGTCCTACGAGCAGTACTTC. It specifies CASSYNGRGKSYEQYF.

V gene TRBV7-8 combines with J gene TRBJ1-2; D perhaps matches TRBD1 (6 bases). CDR1 is SGHVS, CDR2 FQNEAQ, per germline. This CDR3 has 15 amino acids. V lost 5 bases, J lost 0 bases, and 13 bases lay in between. CDR3 sequence (DNA): TGTGCCAGCAGCGAAAAGGACAGAGCTAACTATGGCTACACCTTC. Translated: CASSEKDRANYGYTF.

The rearrangement links TRBV5-1 to TRBJ2-1; 7 bases fit TRBD2. The V and J ends lost 0 bases and 4 bases, in that order; junction bases with no gene match: 7. Per germline, CDR1 SGHRS and CDR2 YFSETQ. This CDR3 contains 16 residues. In DNA, the CDR3 is TGCGCCAGCAGCTTGGGGGGTAGCGGGTCATACAATGAGCAGTTCTTC. Translating it yields CASSLGGSGSYNEQFF.

The chain combines TRBV30 with TRBJ1-5; 7 bases are shared with TRBD1. The CDR3 length is 14 residues. The germline gives CDR1 GTSNPN, CDR2 SVGIG (reference sequence). The V segment lost 4 bases and the J segment 3 bases; nucleotides outside the gene matches: 6. CDR3 sequence (DNA): TGTGCCTGGAAATTGGGACAGACCAATCAGCCCCAGCATTTT. Translation gives CAWKLGQTNQPQHF.

CDR3 residues: CASSRFDEQYF. CDR3 in DNA: TGTGCCAGCAGCCGATTTGACGAGCAGTACTTC. This chain connects TRBV7-9 to TRBJ2-7; D remains ambiguous. The V end was cut by 5 bases, the J end by 5 bases, with 7 bases between. CDR3 length equals 11 residues. Germline CDR1 and CDR2: SEHNR and FQNEAQ (reference sequence).

The rearrangement uses TRBV7-2 and TRBJ2-3, with 8 nucleotides matching TRBD2. The trim removed 5 bases at V and 1 base at J, leaving 11 bases unmatched. Germline values: CDR1 SGHTA, CDR2 FQGNSA. The CDR3 contains 17 residues. Written as DNA, the CDR3 is TGTGCCAGCAGCCCAGATCGGGGGGGGACCCGCACAGATACGCAGTATTTT. This translates into CASSPDRGGTRTDTQYF.

The chain joins TRBV3-1 to TRBJ2-7; 7 bases map to TRBD2. In germline, CDR1 is LGHDT, CDR2 YNNKEL (reference sequence). V shed 1 base, J shed 1 base, and the junction held 4 bases outside the gene matches. The CDR3 consists of 15 residues. The CDR3 region is CASSQAASGSYEQYF. The CDR3 DNA is TGTGCCAGCAGCCAAGCGGCTAGCGGTTCCTACGAGCAGTACTTC.

This rearrangement joins TRBV20-1 to TRBJ1-6; no definite D call. The CDR3 extends over 15 amino acids. Trimming pared 3 bases from V and 0 bases from J, leaving 9 bases between. CDR1 DFQATT and CDR2 SNEGSKA come from the germline V gene (reference sequence). The CDR3 loop reads CSARSRSSYNSPLHF. CDR3 nucleotide sequence: TGCAGTGCTAGGTCCCGAAGCTCCTATAATTCACCCCTCCACTTT.

The rearrangement uses TRBV9 and TRBJ2-4; maybe TRBD1 (5 bases). The V end lost 0 bases, the J end lost 7 bases, and 14 bases lay between the germline ends. This CDR3 comprises 15 residues. CDR1 is SGDLS, CDR2 YYNGEE, per germline. The CDR3 nucleotides read TGTGCCAGCAGCGTAGAGCCAGGGTTGGTCAACATTCAGTACTTC. As protein: CASSVEPGLVNIQYF.